What follows are 11 T cell receptor beta chains derived from one specimen sequenced in a study of blood T cell repertoires in COVID-19. The assay was immunoSEQ multiplex PCR, and TCRdb's table has in-frame clones only and misses some. The sample has 200,000 to 250,000 clones, about four fifths seen once. What was sequenced was PBMCs or T cells enriched from blood (not recorded which). The receptors derive from a woman aged 45 to 65 who had been exposed to COVID-19.

The chain has TRBV29-1 and TRBJ1-1; maybe TRBD1 (6 bases). The CDR3 consists of 14 residues. V gave up 5 bases and J gave up 0 bases, with 13 bases separating them. The germline V gene encodes CDR1 SQVTM and CDR2 ANQGSEA. Written as DNA, the CDR3 is TGCAGCGTTTCGGCAGGGACAATGAACACTGAAGCTTTCTTT. Translating gives CSVSAGTMNTEAFF.

The V and J genes are TRBV30 and TRBJ1-3, with D possibly matching TRBD1 (6 bases). Germline CDR1 reads GTSNPN; CDR2 reads SVGIG (reference sequence). The CDR3 has 16 residues. With 1 base removed from V and 0 bases from J, the gap between germline ends came to 13 bases. CDR3 nucleotides: TGTGCCTGGAGTGCGGGGGGCCCTTCCTCTGGAAACACCATATATTTT. It is translated as CAWSAGGPSSGNTIYF.

CDR3 sequence: CASSSLDTYTEAFF. DNA for the CDR3: TGTGCCAGCTCATCACTGGACACTTACACTGAAGCTTTCTTT. This chain joins TRBV18 and TRBJ1-1; D is perhaps TRBD1 (5 bases). Germline lookup yields CDR1 KGHSH and CDR2 LQKENI. CDR3 size: 14 residues. The V end lost 5 bases, the J end lost 3 bases, and 13 bases lay between the germline ends.

The sample holds a few counts of this clone. The genes are TRBV6-4 and TRBJ2-7; possible D gene TRBD2, 5 bases. V was trimmed by 3 bases and J by 6 bases, leaving 15 bases between them. Germline CDR1 and CDR2: MRHNA and SNTAGT. This CDR3 is built from 14 residues. For the CDR3, the DNA is TGTGCCAGCAGTGAAAAAACCACGCGGGCCGAGCAGTACTTC. Protein product: CASSEKTTRAEQYF.

The chain is built from TRBV11-2 and TRBJ1-2, with 8 nucleotides matching TRBD1. V gave up 4 bases and J gave up 5 bases; unmatched junction bases: 18. From germline, CDR1 is SGHAT and CDR2 FQNNGV. CDR3 length: 18 amino acids. The chain's CDR3 is CASSSSWARQGHGYGYTF. Here the CDR3 DNA reads TGTGCCAGCAGCTCCTCTTGGGCCCGACAGGGGCACGGATATGGCTACACCTTC.

This clone has a single count. The chain links TRBV7-9 to TRBJ1-1, with D perhaps TRBD1 (6 bases). V lost 0 bases and J 8 bases, leaving 7 bases between the germline ends. CDR3 length: 12 amino acids. Germline assignment: CDR1 SEHNR and CDR2 FQNEAQ (reference sequence). The CDR3 sequence is CASSLAGQEAFF. The CDR3 DNA sequence: TGTGCCAGCAGCTTAGCGGGACAAGAAGCTTTCTTT.

This clone has a count of ten or more. The CDR3 bases are TGTGCCAGTAGCCGCCCGGGACAGGGGTCTGGGGCCAACGTCCTGACTTTC. Its protein product is CASSRPGQGSGANVLTF. The V gene is TRBV19, the J gene TRBJ2-6, with TRBD1 matching over 10 bases. Germline loops: CDR1 LNHDA, CDR2 SQIVND (reference sequence). CDR3 length: 17 amino acids. Trimming removed 6 bases from V and 1 base from J; junction bases left unmatched: 6.

The V gene is TRBV3-1 (or the pseudogene TRBV3-2), the J gene TRBJ1-2, with 8 bases that match TRBD1. The CDR3 is made up of 14 amino acids. V trimming: 4 bases; J trimming: 8 bases; junction bases outside the gene matches: 9. Germline V gives CDR1 LGHDT, CDR2 YNNKEL (reference sequence). CDR3 region: CASSRGQVGGGYTF. The CDR3 DNA follows: TGTGCCAGCAGCCGGGGACAGGTTGGGGGAGGCTACACCTTC.

The CDR3 region has the DNA TGCACCAGCAGCCCCCTAGGAAGGCCCTCCTCGTATAGCAATCAGCCCCAGCATTTT. Translating it yields CTSSPLGRPSSYSNQPQHF. The chain has TRBV1 and TRBJ1-5. TRBV1 is tagged as a pseudogene. This CDR3 is built from 19 residues.

This clone was seen once. The V gene is TRBV5-4, the J gene TRBJ1-1, with D hard to call. The CDR3 spans 15 residues. V was shortened by 5 bases and J by 4 bases, with 18 bases between the two germline ends. Germline V lookup: CDR1 SGHNT, CDR2 YYREEE (reference sequence). CDR3 protein: CASSSSRGHSTEAFF. CDR3 in DNA: TGTGCCAGCAGTTCGAGTCGAGGTCATTCCACTGAAGCTTTCTTT. The whole variable domain, remainder taken from reference TRBV5-4 and TRBJ1-1, is ETGVTQSPTHLIKTRGQQVTLRCSSQSGHNTVSWYQQALGQGPQFIFQYYREEENGRGNFPPRFSGLQFPNYSSELNVNALELDDSALYLCASSSSRGHSTEAFFGQGTRLTVV.

This sequence joins TRBV4-3 and TRBJ2-3; 8 bases are a match to TRBD2. In germline, CDR1 is LGHNA, CDR2 YSLEER. V gave up 1 base and J gave up 0 bases; unmatched junction bases: 6. The CDR3 extends over 17 amino acids. CDR3 coding DNA: TGCGCCAGCAGCCAAGTTCGGGGGGGCCCTAGCACAGATACGCAGTATTTT. Its protein product is CASSQVRGGPSTDTQYF.